This TCR beta chain emerged from a study of shared clonotypes between healthy human individuals. Notes on the study in general: Generation probabilities were higher for clonotypes shared across all four sorted-subset donors than for unshared ones. Clonotype sharing among donors likely depends on sequencing depth.

From germline, CDR1 is ENHRY and CDR2 SYGVKD. CDR3 length: 13 amino acids. The J segment lost 5 bases and the V segment lost 11 bases, leaving 8 bases of the junction unmatched. Repertoires were generated with immunoSEQ multiplex PCR, while TCRdb's copy carries only in-frame clones and drops some. Of 1.5 million to 2.5 million clones listed, about 95% were seen once; the top ten hold 1% to 1.5%. Notes on this clone: As yet, its antigen is unknown.

In the naive CD8 group, cells lacked CD45RO and were positively selected for CCR7, so terminally differentiated effector memory CD45RA+ cells were left out. The chain couples TRBV10-3 to TRBJ2-2, with TRBD1 identical over 7 bases. This TCR came from a man aged 18 to 30 in good health. The specimen was naive CD8+ T cells sorted from blood. The DNA for the CDR3 is TGTGCCGCCCACAGGGGAGAGACCGGGGAGCTGTTTTTT. Translating it yields CAAHRGETGELFF.